Listed below are T cell receptor beta chains from one sample, sequenced in a study of T-cell reconstitution after alpha-beta-depleted transplantation in children. TCRdb re-derived calls from the PCR reads in MiXCR, one entry per CDR3 protein. The top ten clones hold roughly 31% of a sample with just over 950,000 distinct CDR3 sequences, roughly 29% of them seen once. Source: PBMCs, mostly from graft donor cells, taken 360 days after TCRalphabeta/CD19-depleted stem cell transplant. These receptors were taken from a boy under two years old who had a stem cell transplant for SCID, so the T cells may come from the graft donor. Both conserved end residues are part of each CDR3. A D gene is named only where the DNA matches it firmly. A row's size may be missing; if present it is once, few, many or a size class.

d_call clone_size j_call v_call cdr3_nt cdr3_aa
. . TRBJ2-2 TRBV24-1 TGTGCCACCAGTGCCGCTGGGGGCACCGGGGAGCTGTTTTTT CATSAAGGTGELFF
. . TRBJ2-2 TRBV28 TGTGCCAGCAGTCAAATGGGGGCCGGGGAGCTGTTTTTT CASSQMGAGELFF
TRBD2 . TRBJ2-5 TRBV4-3 TGCGCCAGCAGCCAAGATGGAGGACTAGCGGGGGGAGGAGCCCAGAAGTACTTC CASSQDGGLAGGGAQKYF
TRBD2 . TRBJ2-5 TRBV4-3 TGCGCCAGCAGCCAAGATCCTTACTCTAGCGGGATAGAGACCCAGTACTTC CASSQDPYSSGIETQYF
TRBD2 . TRBJ2-7 TRBV29-1 TGCAGCGTTGACAGGGAGGGTTACGAGCAGTACTTC CSVDREGYEQYF
. . TRBJ1-3 TRBV6-2/TRBV6-3 TGTGCCAGCAGTTATGCGAGAGGACGGGGCCTCCTTTACTCTGGAAACACCATATATTTT CASSYARGRGLLYSGNTIYF
. few TRBJ1-1 TRBV3-1 TGTGCCAGCAGCCAAGTGGGGGGGGCGACTGAAGCTTTCTTT CASSQVGGATEAFF
. . TRBJ2-3 TRBV5-6 TGTGCCAGCAGACCGGACTACCCAAGCACAGATACGCAGTATTTT CASRPDYPSTDTQYF
TRBD1 few TRBJ1-6 TRBV12-3/TRBV12-4 TGTGCCAGCAGTCTACAGGGGAATAATTCACCCCTCCACTTT CASSLQGNNSPLHF
TRBD1 . TRBJ1-1 TRBV4-2 TGTGCCAGCAGCCAAGACCGGACAGGGGCGAACACTGAAGCTTTCTTT CASSQDRTGANTEAFF
. . TRBJ2-7 TRBV5-1 TGCGCCAGCAGCGGAAAGGAACCTGGGGAGCAGTACTTC CASSGKEPGEQYF
. few TRBJ2-3 TRBV7-3 TGTGCCAGCAGCTTAATTGGCTTCACAGATACGCAGTATTTT CASSLIGFTDTQYF
. . TRBJ1-4 TRBV24-1 TGTGCCACCAGTGTCGGGGGCACGAACCCAACTAATGAAAAACTGTTTTTT CATSVGGTNPTNEKLFF
. . TRBJ2-7 TRBV7-2 TGTGCCAGCAGAGGAGGGGGCTCGTTTTGGCAGTACTTC CASRGGGSFWQYF
TRBD2 few TRBJ2-5 TRBV4-1 TGCGCCAGCAGCCAAGGGTATCTAGCGGGGATACACCAAGAGACCCAGTACTTC CASSQGYLAGIHQETQYF
. . TRBJ2-2 TRBV24-1 TGTGCCACCAGTGATCCCTCGGCGGCCACCGGGGAGCTGTTTTTT CATSDPSAATGELFF
. . TRBJ2-1 TRBV7-8 TGTGCCAGCAGCTTAGTAGGGACAAGCCTCCAGGCCCAGTTCTTC CASSLVGTSLQAQFF
. . TRBJ1-2 TRBV12-3/TRBV12-4 TGTGCCAGCAGGTACCATGGGAGTAGGGATGGCTACACCTTC CASRYHGSRDGYTF
. . TRBJ2-1 TRBV11-2 TGTGCCAGCAGCTTAGGATCTTCGGCGAGCTCCTACAATGAGCAGTTCTTC CASSLGSSASSYNEQFF
. many TRBJ2-5 TRBV5-1 TGTGCCAGCAGTCTCGGGACGGGAGAGACCCAGTACTTC CASSLGTGETQYF
TRBD1 . TRBJ2-2 TRBV2 TGTGCCAGCAGCTACGGACAGGGGGAGAACACCGGGGAGCTGTTTTTT CASSYGQGENTGELFF
. . TRBJ2-5 TRBV15 TGTGCCACGTCGAGGGGGGCGAAAGAGACCCAGTACTTC CATSRGAKETQYF
TRBD1 . TRBJ2-2 TRBV10-3 TGTGCCATCAGTTCTTTTGGACAGGGGTTTAACACCGGGGAGCTGTTTTTT CAISSFGQGFNTGELFF
. few TRBJ2-7 TRBV10-3 TGTGCCATCAGTTTTTCCGCAGGGACGGCCTACGAGCAGTACTTC CAISFSAGTAYEQYF
. few TRBJ2-1 TRBV29-1 TGCAGCGTTGCTTGGATGGTGGACAATGAGCAGTTCTTC CSVAWMVDNEQFF
. once TRBJ1-4 TRBV5-1 TGCGCCAGCAGCTTGGGTGCCGGGACGGCGAATGAAAAACTGTTTTTT CASSLGAGTANEKLFF
. few TRBJ2-3 TRBV7-9 TGTGCCAGCAGCCCCCAAGGGGTGCGTAGCACAGATACGCAGTATTTT CASSPQGVRSTDTQYF
TRBD1 . TRBJ2-3 TRBV29-1 TGCAGCGTTGTTGGGGCCGGGACAGGACACACAGATACGCAGTATTTT CSVVGAGTGHTDTQYF
. . TRBJ1-1 TRBV12-3/TRBV12-4 TGTGCCAGCAGTCCCATGCTCGGGGGAAGCACTGAAGCTTTCTTT CASSPMLGGSTEAFF